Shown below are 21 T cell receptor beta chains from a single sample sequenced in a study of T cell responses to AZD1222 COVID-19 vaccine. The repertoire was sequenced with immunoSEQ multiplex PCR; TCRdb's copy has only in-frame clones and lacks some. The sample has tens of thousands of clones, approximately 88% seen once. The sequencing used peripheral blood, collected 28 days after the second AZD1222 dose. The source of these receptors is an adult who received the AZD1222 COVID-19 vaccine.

DNA for the CDR3: TGCGCCAGCAGCCAGCGGGCCTTCGGTGGGACTGAAGCTTTCTTT. Translated, it gives CASSQRAFGGTEAFF. The chain joins TRBV5-1 to TRBJ1-1; no clear D gene. The CDR3 has 15 residues. Looked up from germline, CDR1 is SGHRS and CDR2 is YFSETQ. The ends were cut back, 4 bases at V and 5 bases at J, with 18 bases in the middle.

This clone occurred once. CDR3 sequence reads: CASSVEGQGSNEQFF. CDR3 nucleotides: TGTGCCAGCAGCGTAGAGGGACAGGGTAGCAATGAGCAGTTCTTC. The rearrangement joins TRBV9 to TRBJ2-1; 9 bases line up with TRBD1. CDR1 is SGDLS and CDR2 is YYNGEE in the germline V gene. The CDR3 has 15 amino acids. With 0 bases clipped from V and 6 bases from J, the junction kept 4 bases outside the gene matches.

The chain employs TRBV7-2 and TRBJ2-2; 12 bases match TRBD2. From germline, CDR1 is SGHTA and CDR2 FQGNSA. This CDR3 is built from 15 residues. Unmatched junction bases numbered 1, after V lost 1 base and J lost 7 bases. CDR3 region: CASSLELAGGGELFF. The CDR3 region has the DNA TGTGCCAGCAGCTTAGAACTAGCGGGAGGCGGGGAGCTGTTTTTT.

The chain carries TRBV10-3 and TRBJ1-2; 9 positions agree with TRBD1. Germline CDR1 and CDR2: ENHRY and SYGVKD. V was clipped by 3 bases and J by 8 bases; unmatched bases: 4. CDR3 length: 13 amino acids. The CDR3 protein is CAISEQGAGGYTF. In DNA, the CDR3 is TGTGCCATCAGTGAACAGGGGGCCGGAGGCTACACCTTC.

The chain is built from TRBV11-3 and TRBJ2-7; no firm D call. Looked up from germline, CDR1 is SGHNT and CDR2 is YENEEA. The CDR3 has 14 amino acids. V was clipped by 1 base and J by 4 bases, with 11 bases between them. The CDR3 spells CASSLAGLGYEQYF. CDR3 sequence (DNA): TGTGCCAGCAGCTTAGCGGGTTTAGGGTACGAGCAGTACTTC.

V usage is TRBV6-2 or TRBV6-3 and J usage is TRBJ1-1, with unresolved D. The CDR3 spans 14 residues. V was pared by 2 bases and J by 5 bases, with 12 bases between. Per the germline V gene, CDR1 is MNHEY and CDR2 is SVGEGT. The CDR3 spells CASSYALQVTEAFF. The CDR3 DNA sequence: TGTGCCAGCAGTTACGCTCTTCAGGTTACTGAAGCTTTCTTT.

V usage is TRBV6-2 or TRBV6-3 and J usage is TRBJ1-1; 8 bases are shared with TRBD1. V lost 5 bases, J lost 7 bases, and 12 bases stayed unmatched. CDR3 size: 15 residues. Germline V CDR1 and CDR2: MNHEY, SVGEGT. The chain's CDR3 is CASSLTSGTGLEAFF. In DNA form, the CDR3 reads TGTGCCAGCAGTCTAACTTCCGGGACAGGTCTTGAAGCTTTCTTT.

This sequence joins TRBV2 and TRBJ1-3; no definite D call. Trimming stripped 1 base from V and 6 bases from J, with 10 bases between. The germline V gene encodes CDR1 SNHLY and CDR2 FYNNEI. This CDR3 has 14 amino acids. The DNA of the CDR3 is TGTGCCAGCAGTGAAGTTCGTCTAATAAACACCATATATTTT. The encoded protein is CASSEVRLINTIYF.

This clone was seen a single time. CDR3 residues: CASSSSGSVDTQYF. The DNA for the CDR3 is TGTGCCAGCAGCTCGAGTGGCAGTGTAGATACGCAGTATTTT. This sequence joins TRBV5-4 and TRBJ2-3; no reliable D call. The germline V gene encodes CDR1 SGHNT and CDR2 YYREEE (reference sequence). CDR3 size: 14 residues. V was cut by 3 bases and J by 5 bases, with 13 bases left in between.

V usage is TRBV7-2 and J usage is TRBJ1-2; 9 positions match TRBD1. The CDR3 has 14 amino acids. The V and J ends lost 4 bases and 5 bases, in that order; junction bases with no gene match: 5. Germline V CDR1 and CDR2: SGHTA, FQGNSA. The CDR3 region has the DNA TGTGCCAGCAGCTCTCCGGGACAGGGTTATGGCTACACCTTC. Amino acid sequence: CASSSPGQGYGYTF. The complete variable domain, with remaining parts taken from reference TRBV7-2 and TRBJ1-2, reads GAGVSQSPSNKVTEKGKDVELRCDPISGHTALYWYRQSLGQGLEFLIYFQGNSAPDKSGLPSDRFSAERTGGSVSTLTIQRTQQEDSAVYLCASSSPGQGYGYTFGSGTRLTVV.

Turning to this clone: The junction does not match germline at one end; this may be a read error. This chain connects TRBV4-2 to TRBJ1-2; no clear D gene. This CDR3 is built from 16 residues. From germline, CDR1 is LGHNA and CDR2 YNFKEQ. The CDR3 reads CASRQGHLSGLEGYTF. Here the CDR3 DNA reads TGTGCCAGCAGACAAGGTCATTTGTCGGGGTTAGAGGGCTACACCTTC.

CDR3 nucleotides: TGCGCCAGCAGTGATGCCGGGGAGCTGTTTTTT. It translates to CASSDAGELFF. The chain couples TRBV10-1 to TRBJ2-2; D is undetermined. The length of the CDR3 is 11 residues. Germline loops: CDR1 WNHNN, CDR2 SYGVQD (reference sequence). V was shortened by 3 bases and J by 6 bases, with 2 bases between the two germline ends.

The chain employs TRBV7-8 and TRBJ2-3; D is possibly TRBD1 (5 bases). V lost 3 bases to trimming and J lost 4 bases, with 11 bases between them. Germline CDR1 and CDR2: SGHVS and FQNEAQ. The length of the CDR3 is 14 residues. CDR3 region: CASSFTGSSDTQYF. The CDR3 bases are TGTGCCAGCAGCTTTACAGGTTCATCAGATACGCAGTATTTT.

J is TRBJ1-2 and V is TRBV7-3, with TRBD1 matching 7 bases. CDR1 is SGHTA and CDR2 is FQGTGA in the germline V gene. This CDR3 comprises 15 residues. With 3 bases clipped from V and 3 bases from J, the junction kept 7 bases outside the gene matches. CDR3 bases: TGTGCCAGCAGCTTCAAAAAAACAGGGGACTATGGCTACACCTTC. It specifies CASSFKKTGDYGYTF.

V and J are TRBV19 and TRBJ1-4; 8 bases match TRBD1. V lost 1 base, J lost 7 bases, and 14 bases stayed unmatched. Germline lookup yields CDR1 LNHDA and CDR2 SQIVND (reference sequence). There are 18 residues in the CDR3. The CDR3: CASSIVLETGASREKLFF. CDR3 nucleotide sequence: TGTGCCAGTAGTATAGTACTGGAGACAGGGGCGTCTCGTGAAAAACTGTTTTTT. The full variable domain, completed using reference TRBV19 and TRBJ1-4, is DGGITQSPKYLFRKEGQNVTLSCEQNLNHDAMYWYRQDPGQGLRLIYYSQIVNDFQKGDIAEGYSVSREKKESFPLTVTSAQKNPTAFYLCASSIVLETGASREKLFFGSGTQLSVL.

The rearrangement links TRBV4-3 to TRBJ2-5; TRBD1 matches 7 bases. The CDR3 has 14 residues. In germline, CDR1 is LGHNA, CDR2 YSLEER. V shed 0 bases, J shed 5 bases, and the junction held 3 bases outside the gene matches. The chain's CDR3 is CASSQDSRGETQYF. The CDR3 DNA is TGCGCCAGCAGCCAAGATTCCAGGGGGGAGACCCAGTACTTC.

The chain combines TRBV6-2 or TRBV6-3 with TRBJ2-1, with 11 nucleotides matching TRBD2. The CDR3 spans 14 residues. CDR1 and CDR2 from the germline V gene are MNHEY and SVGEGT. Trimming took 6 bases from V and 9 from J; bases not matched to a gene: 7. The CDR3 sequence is CASSPLGLAAEQFF. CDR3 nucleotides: TGTGCCAGCAGCCCCCTGGGACTAGCGGCTGAGCAGTTCTTC.

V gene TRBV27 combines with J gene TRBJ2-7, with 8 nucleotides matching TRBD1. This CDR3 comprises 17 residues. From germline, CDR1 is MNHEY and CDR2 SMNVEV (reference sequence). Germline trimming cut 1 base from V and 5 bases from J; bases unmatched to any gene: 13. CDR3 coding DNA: TGTGCCAGCAGTTTATGGGTGGGGGAAACAGGGGGTGACGAGCAGTACTTC. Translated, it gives CASSLWVGETGGDEQYF.

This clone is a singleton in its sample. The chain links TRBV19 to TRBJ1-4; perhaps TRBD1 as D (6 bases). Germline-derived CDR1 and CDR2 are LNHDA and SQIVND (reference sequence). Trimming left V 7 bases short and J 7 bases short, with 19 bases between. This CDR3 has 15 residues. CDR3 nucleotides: TGTGCCAGTAATCCGGAGGGTCACAGGGCTGAAAAACTGTTTTTT. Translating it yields CASNPEGHRAEKLFF. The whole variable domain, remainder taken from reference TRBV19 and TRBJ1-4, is DGGITQSPKYLFRKEGQNVTLSCEQNLNHDAMYWYRQDPGQGLRLIYYSQIVNDFQKGDIAEGYSVSREKKESFPLTVTSAQKNPTAFYLCASNPEGHRAEKLFFGSGTQLSVL.

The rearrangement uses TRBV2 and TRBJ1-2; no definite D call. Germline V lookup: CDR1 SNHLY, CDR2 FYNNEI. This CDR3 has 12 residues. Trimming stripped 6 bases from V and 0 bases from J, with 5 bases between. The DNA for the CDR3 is TGTGCCAGCAGGGGGACTAACTATGGCTACACCTTC. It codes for CASRGTNYGYTF.

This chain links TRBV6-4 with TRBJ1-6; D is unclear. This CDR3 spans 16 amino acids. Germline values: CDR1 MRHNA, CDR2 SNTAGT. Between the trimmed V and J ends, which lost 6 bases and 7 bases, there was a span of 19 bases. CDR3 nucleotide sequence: TGTGCCAGCAGCCCGGGGTCCTCGGGCTACAATTCACCCCTCCACTTT. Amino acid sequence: CASSPGSSGYNSPLHF.